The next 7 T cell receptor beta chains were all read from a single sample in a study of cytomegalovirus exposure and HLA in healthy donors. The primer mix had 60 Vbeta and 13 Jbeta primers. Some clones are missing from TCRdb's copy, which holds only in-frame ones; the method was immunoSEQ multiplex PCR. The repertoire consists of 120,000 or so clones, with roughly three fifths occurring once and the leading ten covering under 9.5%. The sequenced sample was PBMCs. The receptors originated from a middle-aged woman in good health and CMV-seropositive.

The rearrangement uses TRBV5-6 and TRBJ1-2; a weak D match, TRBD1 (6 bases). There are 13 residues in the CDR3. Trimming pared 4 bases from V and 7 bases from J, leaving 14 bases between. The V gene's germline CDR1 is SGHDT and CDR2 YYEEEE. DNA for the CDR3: TGTGCCAGCAGCCCAAACAGGGCCCGTGGCTACACCTTC. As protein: CASSPNRARGYTF.

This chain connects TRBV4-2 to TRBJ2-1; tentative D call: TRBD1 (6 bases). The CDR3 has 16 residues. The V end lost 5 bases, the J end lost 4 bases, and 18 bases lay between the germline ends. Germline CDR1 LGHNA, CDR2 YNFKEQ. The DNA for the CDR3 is TGTGCCAGCAGCGCCTTGACAGGATCTCTTTACAATGAGCAGTTCTTC. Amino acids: CASSALTGSLYNEQFF.

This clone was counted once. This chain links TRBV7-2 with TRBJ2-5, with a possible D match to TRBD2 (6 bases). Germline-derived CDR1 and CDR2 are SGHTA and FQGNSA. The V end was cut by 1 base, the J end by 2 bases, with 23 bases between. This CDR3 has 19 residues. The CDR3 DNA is TGTGCCAGCAGCTTAGGAAGGAGGGGTGAACCGGGGAGACAAGAGACCCAGTACTTC. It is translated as CASSLGRRGEPGRQETQYF.

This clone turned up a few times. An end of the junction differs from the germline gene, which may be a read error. The CDR3 sequence is CASSGQGAQQGYPF. The CDR3 DNA reads as TGCGCCAGCAGTGGACAGGGGGCGCAGCAAGGCTACCCCTTC. The genes are TRBV10-2 and TRBJ1-2; 10 bases are shared with TRBD1. Germline assignment: CDR1 WSHSY and CDR2 SAAADI. The CDR3 extends over 14 amino acids.

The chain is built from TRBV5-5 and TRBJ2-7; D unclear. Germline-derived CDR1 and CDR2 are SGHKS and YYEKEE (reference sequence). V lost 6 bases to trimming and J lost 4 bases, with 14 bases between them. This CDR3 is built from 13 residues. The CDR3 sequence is CASTWAEAYEQYF. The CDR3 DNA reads TGTGCCAGCACCTGGGCAGAAGCTTACGAGCAGTACTTC. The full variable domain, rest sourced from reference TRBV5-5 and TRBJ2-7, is DAGVTQSPTHLIKTRGQQVTLRCSPISGHKSVSWYQQVLGQGPQFIFQYYEKEERGRGNFPDRFSARQFPNYSSELNVNALLLGDSALYLCASTWAEAYEQYFGPGTRLTVT.

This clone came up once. The CDR3 DNA reads TGTGCCAGCAGTGACGGGTATGGCTACACCTTC. It yields the protein CASSDGYGYTF. V is TRBV2 and J is TRBJ1-2; D is ambiguous. Trimming removed 3 bases at V and 5 bases at J, with 4 bases between. Germline V gives CDR1 SNHLY, CDR2 FYNNEI. The CDR3 consists of 11 residues.

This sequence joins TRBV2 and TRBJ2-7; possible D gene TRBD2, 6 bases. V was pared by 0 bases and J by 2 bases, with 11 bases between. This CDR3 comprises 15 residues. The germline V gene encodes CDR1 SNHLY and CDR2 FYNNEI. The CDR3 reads CASSEAWGGPYEQYF. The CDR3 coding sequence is TGTGCCAGCAGTGAAGCATGGGGAGGTCCCTACGAGCAGTACTTC.